This T cell receptor (beta chain) was recorded in a study of blood T cells in healthy people across ages. Study results and caveats: Older individuals had lower TCR beta diversity per million T cells (the decline was roughly linear).

Germline CDR1 and CDR2: MNHEY and SVGEGT. The CDR3 extends over 13 amino acids. Trimming pared 6 bases from V and 5 bases from J, leaving 13 bases between. Turning to this clonotype: What it recognizes is unknown.

Then a second PCR, running roughly 7 to 11 cycles, was carried out with a sample-barcoded 5' primer and a J-beta primer mix. Each CDR3 protein gets one entry after TCRdb re-called the 5' RACE reads with MiXCR. Found here are 600,000 to 1,000,000 distinct CDR3 sequences, around a quarter of them singletons; the top ten hold under 4.5%. The data were also submitted as part of a second study, on T cells of mothers and their children. That paper states: The study sampled three healthy Caucasian mothers and their six children. Every mother supplied over 9 million TCR beta CDR3 reads and every child a few million. Overlap measured in related mother-child pairs was slightly, non-significantly higher than in unrelated pairs.

The receptor was isolated from a boy aged 5 to 17 in good health. The specimen sequenced was blood. The genes are TRBV6-2 or TRBV6-3 and TRBJ1-1; D may be TRBD1 (5 bases). This CDR3 is CASRLEKGTEAFF. DNA of the CDR3: TGTGCCAGCAGGCTGGAGAAGGGGACTGAAGCTTTCTTT.